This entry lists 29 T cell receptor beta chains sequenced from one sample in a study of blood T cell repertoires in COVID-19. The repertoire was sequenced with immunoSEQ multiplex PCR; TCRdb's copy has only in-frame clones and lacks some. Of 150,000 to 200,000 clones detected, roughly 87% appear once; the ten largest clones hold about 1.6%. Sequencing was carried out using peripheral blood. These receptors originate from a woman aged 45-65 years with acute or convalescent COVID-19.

The CDR3 spells CASSLGQGNEKLFF. As DNA, the CDR3 is TGTGCCAGCAGCTTGGGACAGGGTAATGAAAAACTGTTTTTT. The gene calls are TRBV7-2 and TRBJ1-4; 9 bases agree with TRBD1. V lost 3 bases, J lost 4 bases, and 0 bases stayed unmatched. Germline V gene sequence: CDR1 SGHTA, CDR2 FQGNSA. The CDR3 runs 14 residues.

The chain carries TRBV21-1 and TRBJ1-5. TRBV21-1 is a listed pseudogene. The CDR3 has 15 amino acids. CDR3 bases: TGTGCCAGCAGCTCGCGGCGGGGCCCCAATCAGCCCCAGCATTTT. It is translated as CASSSRRGPNQPQHF.

CDR3: CATRDGGGLTDTQYF. The CDR3 DNA reads TGTGCCACCCGAGACGGGGGGGGCCTCACAGATACGCAGTATTTT. The V and J genes are TRBV19 and TRBJ2-3; TRBD2 agrees at 8 bases. The CDR3 is made up of 15 amino acids. The V and J ends lost 10 bases and 2 bases, in that order; junction bases with no gene match: 11. CDR1 is LNHDA and CDR2 is SQIVND in the germline V gene (reference sequence).

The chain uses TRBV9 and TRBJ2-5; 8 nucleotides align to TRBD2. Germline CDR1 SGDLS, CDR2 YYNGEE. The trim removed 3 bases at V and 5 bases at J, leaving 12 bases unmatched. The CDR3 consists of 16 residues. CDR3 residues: CASSEGAGEIWETQYF. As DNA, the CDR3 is TGTGCCAGCAGCGAAGGAGCGGGGGAGATTTGGGAGACCCAGTACTTC.

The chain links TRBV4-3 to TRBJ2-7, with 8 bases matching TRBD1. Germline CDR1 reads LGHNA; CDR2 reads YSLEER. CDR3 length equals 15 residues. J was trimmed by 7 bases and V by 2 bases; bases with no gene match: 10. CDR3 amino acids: CASSQPGQGPTEQYF. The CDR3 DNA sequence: TGCGCCAGCAGCCAACCAGGACAGGGCCCGACGGAGCAGTACTTC.

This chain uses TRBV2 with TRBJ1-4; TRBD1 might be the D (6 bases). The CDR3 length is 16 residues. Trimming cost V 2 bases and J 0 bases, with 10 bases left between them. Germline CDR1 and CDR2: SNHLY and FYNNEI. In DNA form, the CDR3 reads TGTGCCAGCAGTGAACTACAGGGCGCAACTAATGAAAAACTGTTTTTT. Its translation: CASSELQGATNEKLFF.

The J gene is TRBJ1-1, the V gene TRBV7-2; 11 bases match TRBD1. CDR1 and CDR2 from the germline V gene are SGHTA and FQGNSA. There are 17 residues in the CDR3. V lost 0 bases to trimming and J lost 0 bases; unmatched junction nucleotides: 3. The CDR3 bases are TGTGCCAGCAGCTTAGCCGGGACAGGGGGAATGAACACTGAAGCTTTCTTT. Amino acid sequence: CASSLAGTGGMNTEAFF.

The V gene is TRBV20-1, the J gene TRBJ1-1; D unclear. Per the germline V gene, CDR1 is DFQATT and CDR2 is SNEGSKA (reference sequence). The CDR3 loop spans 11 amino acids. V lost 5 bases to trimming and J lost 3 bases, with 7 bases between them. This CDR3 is CSAARDTEAFF. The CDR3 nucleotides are TGCAGTGCTGCGAGGGACACTGAAGCTTTCTTT.

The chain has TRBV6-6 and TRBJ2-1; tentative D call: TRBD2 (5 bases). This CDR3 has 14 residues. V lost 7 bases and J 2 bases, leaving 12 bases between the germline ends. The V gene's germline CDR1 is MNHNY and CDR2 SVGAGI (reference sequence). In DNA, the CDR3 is TGTGCCAGCACCCCCCCCGGGGCCTACAATGAGCAGTTCTTC. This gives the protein CASTPPGAYNEQFF.

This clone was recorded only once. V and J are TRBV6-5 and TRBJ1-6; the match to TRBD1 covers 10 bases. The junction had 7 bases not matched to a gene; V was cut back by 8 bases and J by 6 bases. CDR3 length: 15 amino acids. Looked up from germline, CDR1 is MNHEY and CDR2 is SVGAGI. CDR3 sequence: CASEDRGKVNSPLHF. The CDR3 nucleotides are TGTGCCAGCGAGGACAGGGGGAAGGTTAATTCACCCCTCCACTTT.

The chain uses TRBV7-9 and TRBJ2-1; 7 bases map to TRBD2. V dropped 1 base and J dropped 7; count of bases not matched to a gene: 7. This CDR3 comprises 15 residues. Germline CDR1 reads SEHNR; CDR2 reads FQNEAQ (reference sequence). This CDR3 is CASSLGGGRGNEQFF. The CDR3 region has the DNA TGTGCCAGCAGCTTAGGGGGCGGGAGAGGTAATGAGCAGTTCTTC. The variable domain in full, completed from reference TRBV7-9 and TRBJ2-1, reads DTGVSQNPRHKITKRGQNVTFRCDPISEHNRLYWYRQTLGQGPEFLTYFQNEAQLEKSRLLSDRFSAERPKGSFSTLEIQRTEQGDSAMYLCASSLGGGRGNEQFFGPGTRLTVL.

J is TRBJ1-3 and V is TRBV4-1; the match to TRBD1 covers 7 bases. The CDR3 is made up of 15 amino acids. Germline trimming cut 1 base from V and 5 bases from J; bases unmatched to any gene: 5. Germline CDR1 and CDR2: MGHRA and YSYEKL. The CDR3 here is CASSQATGSRNTIYF. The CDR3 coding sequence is TGCGCCAGCAGCCAAGCGACAGGGTCAAGAAACACCATATATTTT.

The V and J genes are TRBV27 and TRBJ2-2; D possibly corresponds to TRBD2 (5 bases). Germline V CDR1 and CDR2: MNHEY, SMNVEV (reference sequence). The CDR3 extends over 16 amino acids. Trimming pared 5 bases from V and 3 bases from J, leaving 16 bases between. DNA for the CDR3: TGTGCCAGCAGTACCCCGTTGAAGGGAGACACCGGGGAGCTGTTTTTT. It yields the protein CASSTPLKGDTGELFF.

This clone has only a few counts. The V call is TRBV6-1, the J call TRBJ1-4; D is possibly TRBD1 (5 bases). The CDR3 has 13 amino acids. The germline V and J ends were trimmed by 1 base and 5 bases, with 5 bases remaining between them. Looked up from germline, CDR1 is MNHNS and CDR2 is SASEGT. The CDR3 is CASSEDRNEKLFF. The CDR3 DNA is TGTGCCAGCAGTGAAGACAGGAATGAAAAACTGTTTTTT.

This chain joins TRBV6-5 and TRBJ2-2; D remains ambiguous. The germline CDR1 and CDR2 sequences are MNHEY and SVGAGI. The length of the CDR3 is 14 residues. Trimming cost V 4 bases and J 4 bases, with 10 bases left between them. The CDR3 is CASSLPSFTGELFF. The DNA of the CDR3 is TGTGCCAGCAGTTTGCCCAGTTTCACCGGGGAGCTGTTTTTT.

The CDR3 sequence is CATSSGMRYGYTF. The CDR3 DNA reads TGTGCCACCAGCAGCGGGATGAGGTATGGCTACACCTTC. This chain joins TRBV15 and TRBJ1-2; D remains unclear. This CDR3 comprises 13 residues. Germline V CDR1 and CDR2: LNHNV, YYDKDF (reference sequence). Trimming took off 3 bases at V and 5 bases at J, with 10 bases between the two ends. Full variable domain (rest looked up from reference TRBV15 and TRBJ1-2): DAMVIQNPRYQVTQFGKPVTLSCSQTLNHNVMYWYQQKSSQAPKLLFHYYDKDFNNEADTPDNFQSRRPNTSFCFLDIRSPGLGDTAMYLCATSSGMRYGYTFGSGTRLTVV.

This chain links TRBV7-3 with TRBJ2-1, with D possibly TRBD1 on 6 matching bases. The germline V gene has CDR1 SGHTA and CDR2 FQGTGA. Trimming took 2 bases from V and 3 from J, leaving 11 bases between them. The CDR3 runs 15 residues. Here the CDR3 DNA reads TGTGCCAGCAGCTTAGTCCAGGGGAGCTACAATGAGCAGTTCTTC. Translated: CASSLVQGSYNEQFF.

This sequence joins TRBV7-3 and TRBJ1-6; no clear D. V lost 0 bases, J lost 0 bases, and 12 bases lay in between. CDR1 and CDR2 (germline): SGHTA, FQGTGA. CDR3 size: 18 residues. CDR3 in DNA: TGTGCCAGCAGCTTAACGGCTCGGGTGAGCTCCTATAATTCACCCCTCCACTTT. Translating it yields CASSLTARVSSYNSPLHF. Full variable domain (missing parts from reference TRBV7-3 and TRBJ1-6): GAGVSQTPSNKVTEKGKYVELRCDPISGHTALYWYRQSLGQGPEFLIYFQGTGAADDSGLPNDRFFAVRPEGSVSTLKIQRTERGDSAVYLCASSLTARVSSYNSPLHFGNGTRLTVT.

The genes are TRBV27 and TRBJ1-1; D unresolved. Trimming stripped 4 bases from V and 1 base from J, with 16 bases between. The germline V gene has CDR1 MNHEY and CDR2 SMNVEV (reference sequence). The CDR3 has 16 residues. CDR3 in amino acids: CASSSRSLGANTEAFF. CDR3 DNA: TGTGCCAGCAGTTCCAGAAGCCTAGGAGCGAACACTGAAGCTTTCTTT.

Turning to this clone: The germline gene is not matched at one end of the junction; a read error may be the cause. The CDR3 spells CASREVAGLSQETQYF. DNA of the CDR3: TGTGCCAGCAGGGAAGTAGCGGGACTAAGCCAAGAGACCCAGTACTTC. The V gene is TRBV2, the J gene TRBJ2-5; 8 bases map to TRBD2. This CDR3 spans 16 amino acids. In germline, CDR1 is SNHLY, CDR2 FYNNEI.

The CDR3 DNA reads as TGCGCCAGCAGTGACTTTGAACTAGCGGCCAGTAGTCGGTACTTC. It specifies CASSDFELAASSRYF. This chain links TRBV10-2 with TRBJ2-7; 8 nucleotides agree with TRBD2. V lost 3 bases, J lost 12 bases, and 16 bases stayed unmatched. Germline lookup yields CDR1 WSHSY and CDR2 SAAADI. This CDR3 is built from 15 residues.

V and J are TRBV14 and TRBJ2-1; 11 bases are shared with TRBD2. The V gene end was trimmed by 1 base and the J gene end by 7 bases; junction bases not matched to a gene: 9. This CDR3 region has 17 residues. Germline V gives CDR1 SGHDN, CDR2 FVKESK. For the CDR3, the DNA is TGTGCCAGCAGCCAAGGAACCACTAGCGGGAGTTGGAATGAGCAGTTCTTC. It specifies CASSQGTTSGSWNEQFF.

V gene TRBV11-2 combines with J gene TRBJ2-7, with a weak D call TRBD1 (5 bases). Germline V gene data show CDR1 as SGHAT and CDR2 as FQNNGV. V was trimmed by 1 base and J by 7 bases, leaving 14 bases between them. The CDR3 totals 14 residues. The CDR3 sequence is CASSLVVGVREQYF. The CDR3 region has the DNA TGTGCCAGCAGCTTAGTCGTAGGGGTACGGGAGCAGTACTTC.

The CDR3 sequence is CASSSNRGWYEQYF. The CDR3 DNA is TGTGCCAGCAGCTCTAACAGGGGGTGGTACGAGCAGTACTTC. The chain recombines TRBV11-3 with TRBJ2-7; TRBD1 agrees at 8 bases. The CDR3 totals 14 residues. V was pared by 4 bases and J by 4 bases, with 6 bases of the junction left unmatched. CDR1 and CDR2 (germline): SGHNT, YENEEA.

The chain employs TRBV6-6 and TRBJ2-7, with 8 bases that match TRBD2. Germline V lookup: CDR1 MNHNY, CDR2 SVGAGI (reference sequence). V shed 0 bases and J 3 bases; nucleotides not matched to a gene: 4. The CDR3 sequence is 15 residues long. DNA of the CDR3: TGTGCCAGCAGTTACTCTGGCGGGGGGATCTACGAGCAGTACTTC. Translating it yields CASSYSGGGIYEQYF.

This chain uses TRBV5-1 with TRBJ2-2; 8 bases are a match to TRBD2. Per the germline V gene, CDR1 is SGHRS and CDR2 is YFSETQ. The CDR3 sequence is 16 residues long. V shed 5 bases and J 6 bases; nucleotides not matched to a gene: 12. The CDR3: CASSLQTSGGPGELFF. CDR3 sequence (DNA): TGCGCCAGCAGTCTCCAAACTAGCGGAGGACCCGGGGAGCTGTTTTTT.

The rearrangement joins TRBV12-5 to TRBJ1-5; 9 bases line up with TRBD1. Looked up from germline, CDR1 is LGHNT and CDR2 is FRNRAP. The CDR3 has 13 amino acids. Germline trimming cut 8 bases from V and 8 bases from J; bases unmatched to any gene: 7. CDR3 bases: TGTGCTAGTTCCACAGGGGGCAGAAAGCCCCAGCATTTT. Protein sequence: CASSTGGRKPQHF.

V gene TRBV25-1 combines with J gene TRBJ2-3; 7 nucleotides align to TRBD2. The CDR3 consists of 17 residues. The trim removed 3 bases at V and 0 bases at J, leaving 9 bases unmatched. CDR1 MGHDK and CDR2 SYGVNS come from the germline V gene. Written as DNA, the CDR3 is TGTGCCAGCAGTGACCCCGGGGCTAGCGGAAGCACAGATACGCAGTATTTT. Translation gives CASSDPGASGSTDTQYF.

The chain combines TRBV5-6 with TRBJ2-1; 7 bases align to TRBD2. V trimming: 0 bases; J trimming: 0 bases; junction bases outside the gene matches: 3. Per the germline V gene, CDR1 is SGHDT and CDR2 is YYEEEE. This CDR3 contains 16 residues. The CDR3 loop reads CASSLGSGDSYNEQFF. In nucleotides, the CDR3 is TGTGCCAGCAGCTTGGGGAGCGGGGACTCCTACAATGAGCAGTTCTTC. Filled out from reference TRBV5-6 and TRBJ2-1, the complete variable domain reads DAGVTQSPTHLIKTRGQQVTLRCSPKSGHDTVSWYQQALGQGPQFIFQYYEEEERQRGNFPDRFSGHQFPNYSSELNVNALLLGDSALYLCASSLGSGDSYNEQFFGPGTRLTVL.